This record concerns one T cell receptor (beta chain) sequence. This clonotype was observed at least ten times. There is no known antigen for this receptor. The input lacks base qualities; no much larger clone sits a single base away. Libraries were constructed by 5' RACE. Sequenced on a NextSeq 500. To allow correction of PCR and sequencing errors, the TCR library protocol tagged every TCR cDNA molecule with a unique molecular identifier. Turning to the authors' computational methods: TCR identification, UMI-based error correction and CDR3 extraction were all carried out with Decombinator tools. TCRs above a frequency of 2 per 1,000, corresponding to the top 1% of the tumor frequency distribution, were defined as expanded. Rényi diversity was computed with the R vegan package after subsampling each repertoire 100 times to 5,000 TCRs. CDR3 similarity networks were built from amino acid triplet string-kernel similarity, connecting CDR3s with pairwise similarity above 0.82. TCRdb reran the public reads through fastp at Q25 and MiXCR, keeping productive beta chains. Entries are consolidated by CDR3 protein sequence, retaining the most common genes and DNA. The V and J calls come from TCRdb's annotation, not from the publication. The sample table shows 25,000 or so distinct CDR3 sequences, and approximately 4.7% are seen once. The ten largest clones add up to around 5.5% of the sample.

The data were taken from a study of spatial heterogeneity in lung cancer (dated by TCRdb to between 2019 and 2020). Some background on the complete study: More beta-chain than alpha-chain transcripts were consistently detected, likely reflecting higher beta-chain transcript abundance. In the raw uncorrected reads, each unique combination of TCR and UMI appeared more than ten times on average. In non-small cell lung cancer, the study made a quantitative comparison of TCR alpha and beta repertoires among multiple tumor regions, matched nontumor lung and blood. Nonsynonymous mutation counts, determined by whole-exome sequencing of tumor tissue, were related to features of the TCR repertoire. Both alpha and beta chains were TCR-sequenced in samples taken at surgery, namely 220 tumor regions, around 61 matched nontumor lung samples and over 55 PBMC samples. The investigation overall reported the following: Confirming at a functional level the hypothesis that regional TCRs recognize regional mutations was considered to require additional single-cell paired TCR alpha and beta sequencing. Ubiquitous expanded tumor TCRs were found in blood more often at tumor resection than at routine follow-up.

What the time point label conveys for this sample: sample taken at primary tumor resection. For TCR sequencing, whole RNA was extracted from tumor and nontumor lung tissue, or from cryopreserved PBMC samples, and no cell sorting was done. Donors were some 67 patients with early-stage, untreated non-small cell lung cancer from the lung TRACERx cohort. Only patients with enough RNA available from two or more tumor regions were chosen for TCR sequencing. CDR3 length: 14 amino acids, cysteine to phenylalanine. Only CDR3 DNA remains: 42 bases, in frame from the first base. The germline V gene yields MNHEY for CDR1 and SVGAGI for CDR2. V sheds 5 bases and J sheds 3 bases, leaving 12 bases between their ends.

Recombination connected TRBV6-5 to TRBJ2-3; the D gene lacks a confident call. This receptor was identified in a male donor with early-stage non-small cell lung cancer. The input for sequencing was PBMCs, taken at surgery. The encoded CDR3 is CASSTPSGTDTQYF. The DNA is as follows: TGTGCCAGCAGTACGCCGTCCGGGACAGATACGCAGTATTTT.